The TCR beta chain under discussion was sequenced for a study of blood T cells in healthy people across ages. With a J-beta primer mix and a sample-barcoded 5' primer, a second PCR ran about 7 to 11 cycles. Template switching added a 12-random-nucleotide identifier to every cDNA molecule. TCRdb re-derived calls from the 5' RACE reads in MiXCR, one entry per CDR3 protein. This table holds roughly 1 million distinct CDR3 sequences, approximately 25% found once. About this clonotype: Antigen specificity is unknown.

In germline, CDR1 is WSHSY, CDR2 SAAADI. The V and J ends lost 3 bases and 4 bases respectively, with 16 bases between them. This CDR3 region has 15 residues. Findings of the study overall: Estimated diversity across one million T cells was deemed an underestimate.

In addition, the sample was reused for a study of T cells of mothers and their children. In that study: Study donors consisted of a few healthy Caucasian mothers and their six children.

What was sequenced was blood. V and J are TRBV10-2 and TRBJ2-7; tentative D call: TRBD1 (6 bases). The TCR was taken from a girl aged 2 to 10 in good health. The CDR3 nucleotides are TGCGCCAGCAGTGACCCTACCGACAGGTATTACGAGCAGTACTTC. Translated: CASSDPTDRYYEQYF.